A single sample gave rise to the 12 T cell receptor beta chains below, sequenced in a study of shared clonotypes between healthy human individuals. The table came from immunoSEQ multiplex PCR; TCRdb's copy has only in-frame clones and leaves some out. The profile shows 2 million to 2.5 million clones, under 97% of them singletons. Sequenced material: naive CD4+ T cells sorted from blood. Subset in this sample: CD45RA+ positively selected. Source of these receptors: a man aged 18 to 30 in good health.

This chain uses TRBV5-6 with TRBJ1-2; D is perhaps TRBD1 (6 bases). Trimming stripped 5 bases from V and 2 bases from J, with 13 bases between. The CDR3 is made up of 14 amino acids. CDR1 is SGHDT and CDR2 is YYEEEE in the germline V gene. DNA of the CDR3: TGTGCCAGCAGGGAGACAGGCCTCAACTATGGCTACACCTTC. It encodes CASRETGLNYGYTF.

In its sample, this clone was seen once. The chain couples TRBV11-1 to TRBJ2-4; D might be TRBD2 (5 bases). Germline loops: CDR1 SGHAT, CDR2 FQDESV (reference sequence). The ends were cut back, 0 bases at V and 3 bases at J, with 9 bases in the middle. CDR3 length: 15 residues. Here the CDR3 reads CASSLATGDKNIQYF. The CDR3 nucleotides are TGTGCCAGCAGCTTAGCGACCGGGGACAAAAACATTCAGTACTTC.

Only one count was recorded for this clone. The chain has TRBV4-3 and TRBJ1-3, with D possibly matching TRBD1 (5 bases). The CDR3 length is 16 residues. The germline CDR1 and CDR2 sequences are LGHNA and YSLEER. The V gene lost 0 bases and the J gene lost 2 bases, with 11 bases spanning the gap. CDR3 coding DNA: TGCGCCAGCAGCCAAGATCGAGGGGTGGCTGGAAACACCATATATTTT. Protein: CASSQDRGVAGNTIYF.

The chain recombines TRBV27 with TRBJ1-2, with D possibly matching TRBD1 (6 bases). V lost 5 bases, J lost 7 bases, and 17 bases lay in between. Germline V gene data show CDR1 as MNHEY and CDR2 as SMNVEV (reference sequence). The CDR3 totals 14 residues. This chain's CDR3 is CASSVGRGPLGYTF. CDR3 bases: TGTGCCAGCAGTGTAGGCCGGGGGCCTCTTGGCTACACCTTC.

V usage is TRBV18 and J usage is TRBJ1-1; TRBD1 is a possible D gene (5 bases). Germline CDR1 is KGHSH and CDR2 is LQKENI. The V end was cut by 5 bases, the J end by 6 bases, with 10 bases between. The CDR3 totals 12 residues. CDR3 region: CASSMKGPEAFF. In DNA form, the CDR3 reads TGTGCCAGCTCAATGAAGGGGCCTGAAGCTTTCTTT.

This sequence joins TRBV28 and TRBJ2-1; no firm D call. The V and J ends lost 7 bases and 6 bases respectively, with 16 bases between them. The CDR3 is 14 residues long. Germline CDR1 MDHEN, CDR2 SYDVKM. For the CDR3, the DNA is TGTGCCAGCACCCCAGGAACGGTAACCAATGAGCAGTTCTTC. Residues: CASTPGTVTNEQFF.

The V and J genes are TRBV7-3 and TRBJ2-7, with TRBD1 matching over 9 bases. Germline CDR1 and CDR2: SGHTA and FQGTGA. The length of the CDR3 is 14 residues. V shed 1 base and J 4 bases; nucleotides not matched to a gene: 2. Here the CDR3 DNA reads TGTGCCAGCAGCTTAAATGGACAGGGGTACGAGCAGTACTTC. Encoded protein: CASSLNGQGYEQYF.

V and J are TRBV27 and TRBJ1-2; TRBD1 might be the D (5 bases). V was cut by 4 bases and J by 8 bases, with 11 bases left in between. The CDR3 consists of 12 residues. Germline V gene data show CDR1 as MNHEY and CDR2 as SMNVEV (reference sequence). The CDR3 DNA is TGTGCCAGCAGTTCCCCCCAGGGCGGCTACACCTTC. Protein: CASSSPQGGYTF.

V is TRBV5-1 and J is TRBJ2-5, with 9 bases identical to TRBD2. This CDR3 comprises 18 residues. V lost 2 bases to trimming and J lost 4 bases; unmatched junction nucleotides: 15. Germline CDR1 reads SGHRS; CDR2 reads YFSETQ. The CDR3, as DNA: TGCGCCAGCAGCTTAGTGCCCCTTAGCGGGAGAGGGGGAGAGACCCAGTACTTC. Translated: CASSLVPLSGRGGETQYF.

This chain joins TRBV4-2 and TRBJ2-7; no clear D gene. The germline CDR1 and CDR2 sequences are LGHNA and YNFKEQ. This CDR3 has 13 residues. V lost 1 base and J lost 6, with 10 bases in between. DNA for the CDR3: TGTGCCAGCAGCCAAGTATTGGGGTTCGAGCAGTACTTC. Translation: CASSQVLGFEQYF.

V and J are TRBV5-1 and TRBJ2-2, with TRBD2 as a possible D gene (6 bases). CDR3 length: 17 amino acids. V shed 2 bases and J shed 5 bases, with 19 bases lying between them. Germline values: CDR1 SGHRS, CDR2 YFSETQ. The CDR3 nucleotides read TGCGCCAGCAGCTTAGGTCTCTCGGGAGAGAAAACCGGGGAGCTGTTTTTT. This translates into CASSLGLSGEKTGELFF. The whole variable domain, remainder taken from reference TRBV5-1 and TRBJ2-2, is KAGVTQTPRYLIKTRGQQVTLSCSPISGHRSVSWYQQTPGQGLQFLFEYFSETQRNKGNFPGRFSGRQFSNSRSEMNVSTLELGDSALYLCASSLGLSGEKTGELFFGEGSRLTVL.

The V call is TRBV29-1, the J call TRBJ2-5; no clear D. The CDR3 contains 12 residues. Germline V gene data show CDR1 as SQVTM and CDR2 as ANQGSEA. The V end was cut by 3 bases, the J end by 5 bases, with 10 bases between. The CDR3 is CSVEGFRETQYF. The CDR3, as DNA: TGCAGCGTTGAGGGGTTCCGGGAGACCCAGTACTTC.